This T cell receptor (beta chain) was captured in a study of graft-versus-host responses after intestinal transplantation. This clone was observed a single time. The antigen remains unidentified. Whole-study results and caveats: Allografts carried high graft-versus-host to host-versus-graft clonal ratios in patients having graft-donor T cell macrochimerism.

V lost 5 bases to trimming and J lost 0 bases, with 14 bases between them. Germline loops: CDR1 LGHNA, CDR2 YNFKEQ. CDR3 length: 17 amino acids. The protocol was immunoSEQ multiplex PCR, while the TCRdb copy is restricted to in-frame clones and leaves out a portion. The data show 85,000 to 100,000 clones, approximately 90% seen once. The specimen was unstimulated CD4+ T cells sorted from spleen or lymph node cells, collected before transplant. This receptor was identified in a human donor who was the organ donor for an intestinal transplant. The V call is TRBV4-2, the J call TRBJ1-6; D gene uncertain. Here the CDR3 DNA reads TGTGCCAGCAGCGGGCCGCAAGGAACCTCCTATAATTCACCCCTCCACTTT. This translates into CASSGPQGTSYNSPLHF.